This record looks at one T cell receptor beta chain sequence and its context. The antigen is unknown. Then a second PCR, running about 7 to 11 cycles, was carried out with a sample-barcoded 5' primer and a J-beta primer mix. Using its own MiXCR run on the 5' RACE reads, TCRdb lists one record per CDR3 protein. Of 870,000 or so distinct CDR3 sequences listed, 29% are singletons. The record originates from a study of blood T cells in healthy people across ages. Study results and limitations: More naive CD4+ cells and higher diversity were found in long-lived than in aged donors. Diversity of TCR beta per million T cells declined in a roughly linear way with age.

The CDR3 runs 16 residues. From germline, CDR1 is SGHRS and CDR2 YFSETQ. Between the trimmed V and J ends, which lost 0 bases and 3 bases, there was a span of 15 bases. Researchers isolated at least 6 million PBMCs per sample. Total RNA, at least 5.5 micrograms per sample, was extracted from PBMCs. Sequencing was done on a sample of blood. This receptor was taken from a woman older than 75 in good health. The chain links TRBV5-1 to TRBJ1-1; tentatively, D is TRBD1 (5 bases). In nucleotides, the CDR3 is TGCGCCAGCAGCTTGGGACCGGACATAATGTACACTGAAGCTTTCTTT. Translation gives CASSLGPDIMYTEAFF.